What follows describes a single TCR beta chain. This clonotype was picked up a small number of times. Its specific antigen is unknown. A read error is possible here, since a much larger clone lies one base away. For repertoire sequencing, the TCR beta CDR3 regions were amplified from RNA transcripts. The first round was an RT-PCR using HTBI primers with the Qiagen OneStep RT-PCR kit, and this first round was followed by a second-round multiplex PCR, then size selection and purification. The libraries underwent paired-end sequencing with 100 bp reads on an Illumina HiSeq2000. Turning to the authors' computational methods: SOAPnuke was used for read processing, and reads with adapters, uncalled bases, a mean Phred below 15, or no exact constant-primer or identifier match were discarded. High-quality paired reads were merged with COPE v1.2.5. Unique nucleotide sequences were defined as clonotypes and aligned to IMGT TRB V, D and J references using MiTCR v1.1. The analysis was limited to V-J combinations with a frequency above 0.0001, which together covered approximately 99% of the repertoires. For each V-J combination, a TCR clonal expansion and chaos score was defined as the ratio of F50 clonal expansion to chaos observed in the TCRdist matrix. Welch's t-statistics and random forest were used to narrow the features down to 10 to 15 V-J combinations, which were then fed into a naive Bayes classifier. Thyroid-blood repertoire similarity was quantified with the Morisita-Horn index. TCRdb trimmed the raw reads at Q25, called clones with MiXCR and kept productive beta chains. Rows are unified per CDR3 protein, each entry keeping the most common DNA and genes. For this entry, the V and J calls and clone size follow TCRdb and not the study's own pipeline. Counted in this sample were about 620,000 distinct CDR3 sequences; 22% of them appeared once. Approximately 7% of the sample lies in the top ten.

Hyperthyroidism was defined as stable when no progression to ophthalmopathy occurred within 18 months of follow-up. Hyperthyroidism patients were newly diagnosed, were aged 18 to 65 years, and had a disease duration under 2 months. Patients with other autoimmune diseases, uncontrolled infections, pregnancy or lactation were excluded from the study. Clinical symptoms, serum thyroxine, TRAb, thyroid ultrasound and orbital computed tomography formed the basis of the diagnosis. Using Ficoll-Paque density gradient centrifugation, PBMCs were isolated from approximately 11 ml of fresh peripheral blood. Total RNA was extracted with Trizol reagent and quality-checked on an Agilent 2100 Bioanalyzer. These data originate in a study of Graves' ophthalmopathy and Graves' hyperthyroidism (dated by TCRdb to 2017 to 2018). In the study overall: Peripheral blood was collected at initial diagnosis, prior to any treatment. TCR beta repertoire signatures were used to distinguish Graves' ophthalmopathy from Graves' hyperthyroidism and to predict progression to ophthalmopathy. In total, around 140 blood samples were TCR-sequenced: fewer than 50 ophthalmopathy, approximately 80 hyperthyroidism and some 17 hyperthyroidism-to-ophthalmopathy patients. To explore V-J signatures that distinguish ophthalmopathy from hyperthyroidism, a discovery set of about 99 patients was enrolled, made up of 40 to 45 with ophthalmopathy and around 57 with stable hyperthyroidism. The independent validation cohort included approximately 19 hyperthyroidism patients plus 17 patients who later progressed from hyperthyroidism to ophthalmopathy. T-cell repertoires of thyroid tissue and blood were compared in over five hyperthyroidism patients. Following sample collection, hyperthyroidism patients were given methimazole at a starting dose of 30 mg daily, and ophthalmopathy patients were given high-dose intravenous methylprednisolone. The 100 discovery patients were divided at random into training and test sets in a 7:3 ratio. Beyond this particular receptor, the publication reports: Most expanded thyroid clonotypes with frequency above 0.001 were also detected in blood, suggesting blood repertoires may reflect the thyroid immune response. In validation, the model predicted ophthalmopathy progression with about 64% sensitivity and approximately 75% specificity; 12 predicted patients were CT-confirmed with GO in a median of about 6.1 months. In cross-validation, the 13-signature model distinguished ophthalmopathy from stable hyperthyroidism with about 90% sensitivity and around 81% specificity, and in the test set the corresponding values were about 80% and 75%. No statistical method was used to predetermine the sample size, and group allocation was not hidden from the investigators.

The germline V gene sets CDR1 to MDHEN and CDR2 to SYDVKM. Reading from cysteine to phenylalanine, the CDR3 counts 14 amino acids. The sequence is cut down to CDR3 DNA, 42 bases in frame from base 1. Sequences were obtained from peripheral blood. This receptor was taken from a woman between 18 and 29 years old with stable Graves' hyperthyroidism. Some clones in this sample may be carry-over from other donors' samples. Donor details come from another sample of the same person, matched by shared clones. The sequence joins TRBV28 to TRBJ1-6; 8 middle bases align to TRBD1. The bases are TGTGCCAGCAGGCTTACAGGGGGGAATTCACACCTCCACTTT. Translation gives CASRLTGGNSHLHF.